The rows below give T cell receptor beta chains drawn from one sample of a study of T cells in Graves' hyperthyroidism and ophthalmopathy. Each CDR3 protein gets one entry after TCRdb re-called the multiplex PCR reads with MiXCR. This table holds 550,000 to 600,000 distinct CDR3 sequences, around 14% found once. The sequenced sample consisted of blood. The receptors shown here come from a woman younger than 30 with Graves' ophthalmopathy. CDR3s include the opening cysteine and the closing phenylalanine or tryptophan. The D gene is left open where the match is weak. Only part of the rows carry a size: once, few, many, or a class if the clone is expanded.

v_call	clone_size	d_call	j_call	cdr3_nt	cdr3_aa
TRBV7-2	many	TRBD1	TRBJ2-7	TGTGCCAGCAGCTTAGTACAGGGGGGCTACGAGCAGTACTTC	CASSLVQGGYEQYF
TRBV3-1	many	TRBD2	TRBJ2-3	TGTGCCAGCAGTCGAGGCGGGAGTATCGCAGATACGCAGTATTTT	CASSRGGSIADTQYF
TRBV2	many	TRBD1	TRBJ2-1	TGTGCCAGCAAGGGGACAGGGTCCTACAATGAGCAGTTCTTC	CASKGTGSYNEQFF
TRBV7-2	many	TRBD2	TRBJ2-1	TGTGCCAGCAGCTATATCAGACTAGCGGACAATGAGCAGTTCTTC	CASSYIRLADNEQFF
TRBV2	many	TRBD1	TRBJ1-5	TGTGCCAGCATGCCCCAACAGGGGGACCAGCCCCAGCATTTT	CASMPQQGDQPQHF
TRBV4-1	few	-	TRBJ2-5	TGCGCCAGCAGCCGTCATGCGGAAGAGACCCAGTACTTC	CASSRHAEETQYF
TRBV10-3	-	-	TRBJ1-3	TGTGCCATCACGCCGACACAAGGAAACACCATATATTTT	CAITPTQGNTIYF
TRBV20-1	many	-	TRBJ2-5	TGCAGTGCTAGAGATATTTTACAGCAAGAGACCCAGTACTTC	CSARDILQQETQYF
TRBV9	many	TRBD1	TRBJ1-1	TGTGCCAGCAGCCCCCAACCTGACAGGGCGTCTGAAGCTTTCTTT	CASSPQPDRASEAFF
TRBV15	few	-	TRBJ2-2	TGTGCCACCAGCAGAAGGGCAGGGTTTTTAACCGGGGAGCTGTTTTTT	CATSRRAGFLTGELFF
TRBV4-1	many	TRBD2	TRBJ2-3	TGCGCCAGCAGCCAAGGGGCGGGAGGTGATACGCAGTATTTT	CASSQGAGGDTQYF
TRBV4-1	few	TRBD2	TRBJ2-7	TGCGCCAGCAGCCAAGATGGGGGACTAGCGGGTTACGAGCAGTACTTC	CASSQDGGLAGYEQYF
TRBV30	many	-	TRBJ2-6	TGTGCCTGGAGTGCCGGGGCCAACGTCCTGACTTTC	CAWSAGANVLTF
TRBV9	-	TRBD1	TRBJ2-1	TGTGCCAGCAGCGTAGCTCAGGGGGCTTACAATGAGCAGTTCTTC	CASSVAQGAYNEQFF
TRBV12-3/TRBV12-4	many	TRBD1	TRBJ1-2	TGTGCCAGCAGCAGTGGGACCACAGGGGAGGGCCCATATGGCTACACCTTC	CASSSGTTGEGPYGYTF
TRBV19	few	TRBD1	TRBJ2-5	TGTGCCAGTAGTCCGCAGACAGGGGTGGAGACCCAGTACTTC	CASSPQTGVETQYF
TRBV12-3/TRBV12-4	many	TRBD2	TRBJ2-7	TGTGCCAGCAGTTTACGCGGGAGGAACGAGCAGTACTTC	CASSLRGRNEQYF
TRBV7-9	-	-	TRBJ2-1	TGTGCCAGCAGCTCCCAGGGGGGGGGCAATGAGCAGTTCTTC	CASSSQGGGNEQFF
TRBV4-1	few	TRBD1	TRBJ1-1	TGCGCCAGCAATCTAGGGACAGCCATAGTCTCCGCTGAAGCTTTCTTT	CASNLGTAIVSAEAFF
TRBV12-3/TRBV12-4	many	-	TRBJ2-7	TGTGCCAGCACAGGGAACTACGAGCAGTACTTC	CASTGNYEQYF
TRBV6-1	many	-	TRBJ1-5	TGTGCCAGCGGGCGGCATCAACTACCTCTTAACCAGCCCCAGCATTTT	CASGRHQLPLNQPQHF
TRBV6-1	many	TRBD2	TRBJ2-7	TGTGCCAGCAGGGGACTAGCGGCGACCTACGAGCAGTACTTC	CASRGLAATYEQYF
TRBV12-5	many	-	TRBJ2-7	TGTGCTAGGCCACGCTTTGAGACCGAGCAGTACTTC	CARPRFETEQYF
TRBV4-1	-	-	TRBJ2-1	TGCGCCAGCAGCCAAGATTGGAACAGCTACAATGAGCAGTTCTTC	CASSQDWNSYNEQFF
TRBV14	many	-	TRBJ1-1	TGTGCCAGCAGCCGCTTCGGGACGGGTAACACTGAAGCTTTCTTT	CASSRFGTGNTEAFF
TRBV27	many	-	TRBJ2-1	TGTGCCAGCAGTTTATCCCAGGACTCCTACAATGAGCAGTTCTTC	CASSLSQDSYNEQFF
TRBV18	-	-	TRBJ2-3	TGTGCCAGCTCACCACTTACCGGGACTAGCACAGATACGCAGTATTTT	CASSPLTGTSTDTQYF
TRBV6-5	many	-	TRBJ2-2	TGTGCCAGCAGTTACCTATACCGAACAGTGGAGACCGGGGAGCTGTTTTTT	CASSYLYRTVETGELFF
TRBV7-7	few	-	TRBJ2-3	TGTGCTAGCAGCTTGTGGCGGTGGGCAGATACGCAGTATTTT	CASSLWRWADTQYF
TRBV5-1	many	-	TRBJ2-1	TGCGCCAGCAAGAGACACAATGAGCAGTTCTTC	CASKRHNEQFF
TRBV5-1	many	-	TRBJ2-5	TGCGCCAGCAGCTTGGCCCTAGTGTCCCAAGAGACCCAGTACTTC	CASSLALVSQETQYF
TRBV2	-	TRBD2	TRBJ2-1	TGTGCCAGCAGGTCTAGCGGCAGCTCCTACAATGAGCAGTTCTTC	CASRSSGSSYNEQFF
TRBV11-2	many	-	TRBJ1-6	TGTGCCAGCCGACCTGCCGGGGACTATAATTCACCCCTCCACTTT	CASRPAGDYNSPLHF
TRBV11-2	many	-	TRBJ1-1	TGTGCCAGCAGCTTACTACCACAGAACACTGAAGCTTTCTTT	CASSLLPQNTEAFF
TRBV2	-	-	TRBJ1-3	TGTGCCAGCATACGGGGGGCTCCCCCCATATCTTTT	CASIRGAPPISF
TRBV12-3/TRBV12-4	many	-	TRBJ1-2	TGTGCCAGCAGTTTACCAGGGGTTGGTAACTATGGCTACACCTTC	CASSLPGVGNYGYTF
TRBV27	many	TRBD1	TRBJ1-5	TGTGCCAGCAACCCGGGACAGGGCCACAATCAGCCCCAGCATTTT	CASNPGQGHNQPQHF
TRBV5-5	-	-	TRBJ1-1	TGTGCCAGCAGCTGGATGGGGGGCGTGAACACTGAAGCTTTCTTT	CASSWMGGVNTEAFF
TRBV19	few	-	TRBJ2-1	TGTGCCAGTGATAGCGGTTCCTACAATGAGCAGTTCTTC	CASDSGSYNEQFF
TRBV7-2	few	TRBD2	TRBJ2-7	TGTGCCAGCAGCTTAGAGCGGGAGACCCCCTACGAGCAGTACTTC	CASSLERETPYEQYF
TRBV20-1	few	TRBD2	TRBJ2-2	TGCAGTGCTAGAGATGTGGCTAGCGGGACCCCTGACACCGGGAAGCTGTTTTTT	CSARDVASGTPDTGKLFF
TRBV7-9	-	TRBD1	TRBJ2-7	TGTGCCAGCAGCCCCACAGGGGCAATTAACTCCTACGAGCAGTACTTC	CASSPTGAINSYEQYF
TRBV4-2	few	-	TRBJ2-1	TGTGCCAGCAGCCAAGACGGGTTGTCGGCAGGGCTTAATGAGCAGTTCTTC	CASSQDGLSAGLNEQFF
TRBV5-1	-	-	TRBJ1-1	TGCGCCAGCAGCTTAGACCAGAGGAACACTGAAGCTTTCTTT	CASSLDQRNTEAFF
TRBV30	-	-	TRBJ2-6	TGTGCCTGGAGTTTACAGGGGGCCAACGTCCTGACTTTC	CAWSLQGANVLTF
TRBV9	few	-	TRBJ2-1	TGTGCCAGCAGCGTGGAGGGGGGCAATGAGCAGTTCTTC	CASSVEGGNEQFF
TRBV3-1	many	-	TRBJ2-7	TGTGCCAGCAGCCAAGATGGGAGCCACGAGCAGTACTTC	CASSQDGSHEQYF
TRBV19	-	TRBD1	TRBJ1-5	TGTGCCAGTAGTTTTCAACAGGGGGGCCAGCCCCAGCATTTT	CASSFQQGGQPQHF
TRBV2	-	TRBD2	TRBJ2-1	TGTGCCAGCAGTCCGGGGACTAGCGGGAGAGGTGAGCAGTTCTTC	CASSPGTSGRGEQFF
TRBV19	-	TRBD1	TRBJ1-5	TGTGCCAGTAGTATTCAACAGGGGGGAGGACAGCCCCAGCATTTT	CASSIQQGGGQPQHF
TRBV13	many	-	TRBJ2-7	TGTGCCAGCAGCCCCACGGGACATGCCTCCTACGAGCAGTACTTC	CASSPTGHASYEQYF
TRBV27	-	-	TRBJ1-5	TGTGCCAGCAGTTTCCGCCCCCTTTCACGGGGGGACCAGCCCCAGCATTTT	CASSFRPLSRGDQPQHF
TRBV7-2	many	TRBD2	TRBJ2-1	TGTGCCAGCAGCTATAGGACTAGCGGGGCATACAATGAGCAGTTCTTC	CASSYRTSGAYNEQFF
TRBV6-4	-	TRBD2	TRBJ2-1	TGTGCCAGCAGTGACCATGGACTAGCGGGGTTCCCCTACAATGAGCAGTTCTTC	CASSDHGLAGFPYNEQFF
TRBV11-2	many	TRBD1	TRBJ1-4	TGTGCCAGCAGCCTTAACAGGGGCTCTGCAACTAATGAAAAACTGTTTTTT	CASSLNRGSATNEKLFF
TRBV5-6	many	-	TRBJ2-7	TGTGCCAGCAGCTTGGAACAGGGAGGGTTCTACGAGCAGTACTTC	CASSLEQGGFYEQYF
TRBV27	many	-	TRBJ1-6	TGTGCCAGCAGTCCCAGGGACGGACCTCGGGCGGGTTCACCCCTCCACTTT	CASSPRDGPRAGSPLHF
TRBV20-1	-	TRBD2	TRBJ2-7	TGCAGTGCTTCCTCAACCCTTGTTAGCGGGAGGATCCCCTACGAGCAGTACTTC	CSASSTLVSGRIPYEQYF
TRBV4-1	-	-	TRBJ2-3	TGCGCCAGCAGCCCCTTTAGAGGGGCGAGGGCCACAGATACGCAGTATTTT	CASSPFRGARATDTQYF